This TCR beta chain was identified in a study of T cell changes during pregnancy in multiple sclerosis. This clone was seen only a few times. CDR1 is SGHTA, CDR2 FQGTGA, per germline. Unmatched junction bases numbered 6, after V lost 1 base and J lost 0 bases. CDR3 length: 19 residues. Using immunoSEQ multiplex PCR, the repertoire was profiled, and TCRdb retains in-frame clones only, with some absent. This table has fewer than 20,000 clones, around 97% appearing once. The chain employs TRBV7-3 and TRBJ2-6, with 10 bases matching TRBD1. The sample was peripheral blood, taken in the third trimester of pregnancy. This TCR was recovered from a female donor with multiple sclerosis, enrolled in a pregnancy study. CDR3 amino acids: CASSLIGTGAFSGANVLTF. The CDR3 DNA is TGTGCCAGCAGCTTAATAGGGACAGGGGCTTTCTCTGGGGCCAACGTCCTGACTTTC.